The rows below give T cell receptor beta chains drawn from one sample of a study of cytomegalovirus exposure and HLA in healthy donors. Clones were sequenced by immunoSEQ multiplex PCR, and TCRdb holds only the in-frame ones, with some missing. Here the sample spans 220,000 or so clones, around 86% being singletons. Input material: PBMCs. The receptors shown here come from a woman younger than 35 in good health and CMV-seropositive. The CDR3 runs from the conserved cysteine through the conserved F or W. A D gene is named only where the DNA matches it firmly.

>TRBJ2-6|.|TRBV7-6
CASSPGSGANVLTF
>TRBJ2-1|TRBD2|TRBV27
CASNTRVAGTKTNNEQFF
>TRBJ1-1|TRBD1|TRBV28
CASSLWAGGTEAFF
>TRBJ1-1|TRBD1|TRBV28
CASSSAREGAHTEAFF
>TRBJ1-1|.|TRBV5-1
CASSLNGGLNTEAFF
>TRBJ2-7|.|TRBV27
CASSFLRALGEQYF
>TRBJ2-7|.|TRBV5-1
CASSSTGSYEQYF
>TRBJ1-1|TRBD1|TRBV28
CASASGQGATEAFF
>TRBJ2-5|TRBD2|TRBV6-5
CASSYLGEGTQYF
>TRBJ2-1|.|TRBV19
CASSTGRSYNEQFF
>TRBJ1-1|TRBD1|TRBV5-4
CASSGTGVLNTEAFF
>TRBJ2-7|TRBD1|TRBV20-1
CSAGTGTEQYF
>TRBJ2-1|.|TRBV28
CASSDSYNEQFF
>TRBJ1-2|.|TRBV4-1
CASSQEQVNYGYTF
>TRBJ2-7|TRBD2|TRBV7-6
CASSPSRGEEQYF
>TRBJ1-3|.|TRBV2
CASSEQGRGGNTIYF
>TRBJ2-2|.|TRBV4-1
CASSQGRGPYTGELFF
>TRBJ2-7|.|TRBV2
CASSETPDRSYEQYF
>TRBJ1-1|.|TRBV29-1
CSVETIQGANTEAFF
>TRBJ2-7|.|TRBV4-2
CASSQSSGGPPQDEQYF
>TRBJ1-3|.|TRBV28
CASKAGVSWGNTIYF
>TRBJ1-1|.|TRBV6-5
CASSYSNRALNTEAFF
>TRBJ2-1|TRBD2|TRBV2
CASTASGSSRFNEQFF
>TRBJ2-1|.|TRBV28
CASSLRAGEQFF
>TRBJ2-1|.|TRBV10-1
CASSESRRRANEQFF
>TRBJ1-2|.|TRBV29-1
CSAGPSVNYGYTF
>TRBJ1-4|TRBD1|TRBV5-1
CASSTQGSNEKLFF
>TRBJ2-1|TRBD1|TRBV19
CASTTGVNEQFF
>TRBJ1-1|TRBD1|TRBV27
CASSPAITGGTEAFF
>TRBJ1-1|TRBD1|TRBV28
CASSPPRTGNTEAFF
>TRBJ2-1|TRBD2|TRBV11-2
CASSLESGRANEQFF
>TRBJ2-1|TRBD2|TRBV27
CASSPLGGSRARQFF
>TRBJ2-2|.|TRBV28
CASSPPWASEYTGELFF
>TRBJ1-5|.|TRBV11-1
CASSSHQPQHF
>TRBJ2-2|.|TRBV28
CASNAGSTGELFF
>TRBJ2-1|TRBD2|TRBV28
CASSAAGLAGVNEQFF
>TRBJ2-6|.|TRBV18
CASSPLGSSGANVLTF
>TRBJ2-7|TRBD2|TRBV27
CASTLLGGSSYEQYF
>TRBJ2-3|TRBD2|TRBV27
CASSWGAISGGVTDTQYF
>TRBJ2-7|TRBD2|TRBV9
CASSEGLAGTDEQYF
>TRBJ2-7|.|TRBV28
CASSFGGSYEQYF
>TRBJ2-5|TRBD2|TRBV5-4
CASSRGSGRAETQYF
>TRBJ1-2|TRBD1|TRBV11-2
CASSLDGTVGYTF
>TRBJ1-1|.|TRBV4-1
CASSQPGKGAEAFF
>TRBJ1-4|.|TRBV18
CASSPQGVNEKLFF
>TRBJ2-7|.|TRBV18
CASSPAGHSSYEQYF
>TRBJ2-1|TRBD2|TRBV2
CASSEQAGEPEQFF
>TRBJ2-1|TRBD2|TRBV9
CASSPRLGTSGDNEQFF
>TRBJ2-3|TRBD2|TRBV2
CASSKTSGRTDTQYF